One and the same sample provided the 14 T cell receptor beta chains below, sequenced in a study of blood T cell repertoires in COVID-19. Clones were read by immunoSEQ multiplex PCR, and TCRdb kept only the in-frame ones, dropping some. Of some 190,000 clones in the sample, 70% to 90% were seen once. Sequenced material: peripheral blood. All receptors derive from a human donor in a cohort sampled during active COVID-19.

This chain joins TRBV24-1 and TRBJ2-3; TRBD2 matches at 13 bases. The CDR3 length is 15 residues. Germline V gene sequence: CDR1 KGHDR, CDR2 SFDVKD. Trimming took 5 bases from V and 6 from J; bases not matched to a gene: 4. The CDR3 nucleotides read TGTGCCACCAGTGTACTAGCGGGAGGGCAGGATACGCAGTATTTT. Translated: CATSVLAGGQDTQYF.

In nucleotides, the CDR3 is TGTGCCAGCAGCCCTGGGGCACTCAATCAGCCCCAGCATTTT. Translating gives CASSPGALNQPQHF. This chain uses TRBV9 with TRBJ1-5; D perhaps matches TRBD1 (5 bases). The germline V gene encodes CDR1 SGDLS and CDR2 YYNGEE. V shed 4 bases and J shed 3 bases, with 11 bases lying between them. This CDR3 contains 14 residues. Using reference TRBV9 and TRBJ1-5 for the parts outside the CDR3, the full variable domain is DSGVTQTPKHLITATGQRVTLRCSPRSGDLSVYWYQQSLDQGLQFLIQYYNGEERAKGNILERFSAQQFPDLHSELNLSSLELGDSALYFCASSPGALNQPQHFGDGTRLSIL.

This clone was recorded once. The chain combines TRBV18 with TRBJ2-7; TRBD2 aligns across 14 bases. CDR1 KGHSH and CDR2 LQKENI come from the germline V gene. The V and J ends lost 5 bases and 6 bases, in that order; junction bases with no gene match: 3. The CDR3 is 14 amino acids. CDR3 bases: TGTGCCAGCTCAGCGGGACTAGCGGGAGTCGAGCAGTACTTC. It is translated as CASSAGLAGVEQYF.

This chain links TRBV4-3 with TRBJ2-2, with 8 bases matching TRBD2. The CDR3 runs to 18 residues. Trimming removed 2 bases from V and 2 bases from J; junction bases left unmatched: 10. Germline values: CDR1 LGHNA, CDR2 YSLEER. The CDR3 DNA is TGCGCCAGCAGCCAAAAACCGGGAGGGCCGGCTAACACCGGGGAGCTGTTTTTT. Protein sequence: CASSQKPGGPANTGELFF.

CDR3 sequence reads: CASSQVPQGNYEQYF. The CDR3 nucleotides are TGCGCCAGCAGCCAAGTTCCACAGGGGAACTACGAGCAGTACTTC. This chain connects TRBV4-1 to TRBJ2-7, with TRBD1 matching 7 bases. Germline lookup yields CDR1 MGHRA and CDR2 YSYEKL. V lost 1 base and J lost 3; bases outside the gene matches: 6. This CDR3 is 15 amino acids long.

The chain employs TRBV19 and TRBJ2-6; unclear D gene. Germline values: CDR1 LNHDA, CDR2 SQIVND (reference sequence). Trimming pared 8 bases from V and 10 bases from J, leaving 15 bases between. The CDR3 contains 13 residues. CDR3 sequence reads: CASRYVGSNVLTF. In nucleotides, the CDR3 is TGTGCCAGTCGTTACGTCGGGTCTAACGTCCTGACTTTC.

The chain links TRBV5-1 to TRBJ1-2; D ambiguous. Germline V CDR1 and CDR2: SGHRS, YFSETQ. V was trimmed by 3 bases and J by 10 bases, leaving 22 bases between them. This CDR3 has 15 residues. CDR3 sequence: CASSSGGRMGRDYTF. The CDR3 coding sequence is TGCGCCAGCAGCTCCGGAGGGCGGATGGGCCGAGACTACACCTTC.

This chain links TRBV7-6 with TRBJ2-2; TRBD1 matches at 7 bases. This CDR3 has 13 residues. Looked up from germline, CDR1 is SGHVS and CDR2 is FNYEAQ. V dropped 1 base and J dropped 9; count of bases not matched to a gene: 2. DNA of the CDR3: TGTGCCAGCAGCTTAGTAGGGGGCCGGGAGCTGTTTTTT. Translation: CASSLVGGRELFF.

This clone appeared once. The J gene is TRBJ1-5, the V gene TRBV10-2; 10 bases align to TRBD1. Germline-derived CDR1 and CDR2 are WSHSY and SAAADI. V dropped 4 bases and J dropped 4; count of bases not matched to a gene: 1. The CDR3 spans 14 residues. In DNA, the CDR3 is TGCGCCAGCAGTGGGACAGGGGGAAATCAGCCCCAGCATTTT. Amino acid sequence: CASSGTGGNQPQHF.

The gene calls are TRBV18 and TRBJ1-5; tentatively, D is TRBD1 (5 bases). The length of the CDR3 is 14 residues. CDR1 and CDR2 (germline): KGHSH, LQKENI. V dropped 3 bases and J dropped 4 bases, with 10 bases sitting between them. The CDR3 nucleotides are TGTGCCAGCTCACCGGGGCGTCAGAATCAGCCCCAGCATTTT. Amino acid sequence: CASSPGRQNQPQHF.

The chain carries TRBV4-2 and TRBJ1-1, with D perhaps TRBD1 (6 bases). The CDR3 is 15 residues long. Trimming cost V 0 bases and J 1 base, with 9 bases left between them. Germline CDR1 is LGHNA and CDR2 is YNFKEQ. The CDR3 reads CASSQEGTSNTEAFF. CDR3 DNA: TGTGCCAGCAGCCAAGAAGGGACATCGAACACTGAAGCTTTCTTT.

The CDR3 loop is CASSIQGAESYEQYF. CDR3 nucleotide sequence: TGTGCCAGTAGTATCCAGGGGGCCGAATCGTACGAGCAGTACTTC. The genes are TRBV19 and TRBJ2-7, with 8 bases aligning to TRBD1. CDR1 and CDR2 (germline): LNHDA, SQIVND (reference sequence). The CDR3 spans 15 residues. V lost 3 bases, J lost 4 bases, and 8 bases stayed unmatched. Complete variable domain (other parts from reference TRBV19 and TRBJ2-7): DGGITQSPKYLFRKEGQNVTLSCEQNLNHDAMYWYRQDPGQGLRLIYYSQIVNDFQKGDIAEGYSVSREKKESFPLTVTSAQKNPTAFYLCASSIQGAESYEQYFGPGTRLTVT.

The chain employs TRBV25-1 and TRBJ2-6; D remains ambiguous. CDR3 length equals 15 residues. The ends were cut back, 8 bases at V and 2 bases at J, with 13 bases in the middle. CDR1 is MGHDK and CDR2 is SYGVNS in the germline V gene. CDR3 loop: CASAVGWAGANVLTF. The CDR3 DNA sequence: TGTGCCAGCGCGGTAGGCTGGGCTGGGGCCAACGTCCTGACTTTC.

V usage is TRBV5-6 and J usage is TRBJ1-1; 10 bases map to TRBD1. Germline V CDR1 and CDR2: SGHDT, YYEEEE. The CDR3 spans 14 residues. J lost 7 bases, V lost 4 bases, and 7 bases had no gene match. The CDR3 reads CASSITGTGVEAFF. The CDR3 DNA follows: TGTGCCAGCAGCATAACCGGGACAGGGGTTGAAGCTTTCTTT.